These T cell receptor beta chains were read from a single sample in a study of identical twins. MiXCR, applied by TCRdb to the 5' RACE reads, yields one record per CDR3 protein. The sample shows about 720,000 distinct CDR3 sequences, over 15% of them seen only once. The same specimen was also included in a second study, on T cells expressing NK-cell markers.

Sequencing input: PBMCs. These receptors came from a woman aged 18-29 years in good health. Both conserved end residues are part of each CDR3. Size values are once, few and many counts, or a class for expanded clones, and some rows have none.

v_call: TRBV9
clone_size: -
j_call: TRBJ2-5
cdr3_aa: CASSPEAKETQYF

v_call: TRBV4-1
clone_size: few
j_call: TRBJ2-7
cdr3_aa: CASSQGSVSSYEQYF

v_call: TRBV20-1
clone_size: -
j_call: TRBJ1-2
cdr3_aa: CSAIPGYGYTF

v_call: TRBV10-3
clone_size: few
j_call: TRBJ1-1
cdr3_aa: CAITDGMNTEAFF

v_call: TRBV10-3
clone_size: few
j_call: TRBJ2-3
cdr3_aa: CAISFSGTSRDTQYF

v_call: TRBV20-1
clone_size: -
j_call: TRBJ2-3
cdr3_aa: CSARTAGGHTDTQYF

v_call: TRBV12-3/TRBV12-4
clone_size: few
j_call: TRBJ2-3
cdr3_aa: CASSFSAESYTLDTQYF

v_call: TRBV12-3/TRBV12-4
clone_size: -
j_call: TRBJ2-7
cdr3_aa: CASSSRSGRAGEQYF

v_call: TRBV6-1
clone_size: -
j_call: TRBJ2-3
cdr3_aa: CASMVGGADTQYF

v_call: TRBV6-5
clone_size: -
j_call: TRBJ2-1
cdr3_aa: CASSYYGTSGVNEQFF

v_call: TRBV19
clone_size: few
j_call: TRBJ2-1
cdr3_aa: CASSIFQGREQFF

v_call: TRBV12-3/TRBV12-4
clone_size: many
j_call: TRBJ2-7
cdr3_aa: CASATDPYEQYF

v_call: TRBV20-1
clone_size: few
j_call: TRBJ1-1
cdr3_aa: CSATRETEAFF

v_call: TRBV6-1
clone_size: few
j_call: TRBJ2-7
cdr3_aa: CASRVREYSYEQYF

v_call: TRBV20-1
clone_size: -
j_call: TRBJ2-1
cdr3_aa: CSAQTRTRAYNEQFF

v_call: TRBV6-1
clone_size: many
j_call: TRBJ2-3
cdr3_aa: CASLVRLAPDTQYF

v_call: TRBV12-3/TRBV12-4
clone_size: few
j_call: TRBJ2-5
cdr3_aa: CASSFGRTQYF

v_call: TRBV2
clone_size: -
j_call: TRBJ2-3
cdr3_aa: CASSYRQGSADTQYF

v_call: TRBV7-9
clone_size: -
j_call: TRBJ2-7
cdr3_aa: CASSPSGGSHYEQYF

v_call: TRBV6-1
clone_size: few
j_call: TRBJ1-1
cdr3_aa: CASSLGTGGSTEAFF

v_call: TRBV12-3/TRBV12-4
clone_size: -
j_call: TRBJ2-5
cdr3_aa: CASSLVSGGWETQYF

v_call: TRBV5-1
clone_size: -
j_call: TRBJ2-6
cdr3_aa: CASSWEQGPGANVLTF

v_call: TRBV6-5
clone_size: -
j_call: TRBJ2-7
cdr3_aa: CASSYIDRASHEQYF

v_call: TRBV12-3/TRBV12-4
clone_size: few
j_call: TRBJ2-1
cdr3_aa: CASSLDLAGFQFF

v_call: TRBV5-1
clone_size: once
j_call: TRBJ2-1
cdr3_aa: CASSFLNPGPPDGQFF

v_call: TRBV6-1
clone_size: -
j_call: TRBJ1-1
cdr3_aa: CASRWADDEGTEAFF